This T cell receptor (beta chain) was sequenced during a study of regulatory T cells in long-lasting Graves disease (dated by TCRdb to the early 2020s). With regard to the full study: Patients with newly diagnosed Graves' disease had been on antithyroid drugs for under 3 months. Persistent Graves' disease patients were compared with newly diagnosed Graves' disease patients by peripheral blood TCR sequencing and RNA sequencing. The study was conducted in China and was registered as a clinical trial. A total of about 35 samples underwent TCR sequencing, from around 13 patients with persistent Graves' disease and 20 or so patients with newly diagnosed Graves' disease.

To prepare the library, multiplex PCR was applied. Instrument on record: Illumina HiSeq 4000. TCR beta libraries were built with iRepertoire HTBI primers and Arm-PCR amplification of CDR3 regions. Gel purification was performed on PCR products prior to sequencing. The published analysis was carried out like this. Gene usage analysis of CDR3 amino acid clonotypes used the 62 TRBV and around 14 TRBJ segments found across samples. COPE and FqMerger were used to merge filtered high-quality paired reads into contigs. BLAST was used to align contigs to IMGT TRBV, TRBD and TRBJ reference genes, and CDR3 was defined according to IMGT. Highly expanded clones were defined as clonotypes with a frequency above 0.1%. Repertoire diversity was measured by Shannon entropy, and V-J evenness by the Gini coefficient. Clonotypes shared by more than one individual were considered public. TCRdb took the public reads, trimmed them with fastp at Q25, ran MiXCR for clone calling and kept in-frame beta chains. Rows are combined by CDR3 protein, so each entry shows the most common genes and DNA. TCRdb's processing, not the authors' own work, is the source of the V and J calls. In this sample the table shows 540,000 or so distinct CDR3 sequences, 13% of which occur a single time. The leading ten clones occupy roughly 9.7% of the sample.

This clonotype was seen a handful of times. The target of this receptor is not known. One junction end disagrees with the germline gene, perhaps due to a read error. Per the germline V gene, SGHRS is the CDR1 and YFSETQ is the CDR2. The CDR3, from cysteine to phenylalanine, totals 15 residues. Left in the record is the CDR3 DNA by itself, 45 bases read in frame from the first base. General findings and caveats noted by the study authors: Persistent disease showed preferential use of TRBV28, TRBJ1-2 and TRBJ2-5, whereas newly diagnosed disease favored TRBV20-1 and TRBJ2-1. Lower TCR Shannon entropy and fewer highly expanded clones were observed in persistent Graves' disease patients than in newly diagnosed patients, which suggested clonal expansion. Sequencing and analysis were limited to the TCR beta chain. The authors acknowledged the small sample size as a limitation that may reduce accuracy. The study examined only peripheral blood because the primary lesion, thyroid tissue, could not be accessed. A larger number of public clonotypes was shared among persistent patients (fewer than 3,000) than among newly diagnosed patients (approximately 930).

Taken with the paper, the label for time point translates to: newly diagnosed GD, antithyroid drugs for less than 3 months. RNA was extracted from PBMCs in TRIzol for both TCR sequencing and RNA sequencing. The diagnosis of Graves' disease was made according to American Thyroid Association guidelines. Recruitment of patients was carried out at an endocrinology department in Xi'an, China. Each patient gave 9 to 10 milliliters of peripheral blood, collected in an EDTA anticoagulant tube. Ficoll Paque Plus density gradient separation was used to isolate PBMCs, and no further T cell sorting was done. An Agilent 2100 Bioanalyzer and agarose gel were used to check RNA quality, while a NanoDrop 2000 measured RNA concentration. These data also formed part of another study, on T cells in Graves' hyperthyroidism and ophthalmopathy. As noted in the second study: Stable Graves' hyperthyroidism was defined as the absence of progression to ophthalmopathy over 18 months of follow-up. The hyperthyroidism patients were between 18 and 65 years old and newly diagnosed, with a disease duration of less than 2 months. The study excluded patients with uncontrolled infections, other autoimmune diseases, pregnancy or lactation. Diagnoses were based on clinical symptoms, serum thyroxine and TRAb, thyroid ultrasound and orbital computed tomography. A first-round RT-PCR of the TCR CDR3 used the HTBI primer set with the Qiagen OneStep RT-PCR kit. Blood samples also contained most of the expanded thyroid clonotypes (frequency above 0.001), which suggests that blood repertoires may reflect thyroid immune responses. In cross-validation, a model built on a 13 V-J signature told ophthalmopathy apart from stable hyperthyroidism with approximately 90% sensitivity and roughly 83% specificity, and in testing the same model reached 80%/75%. During validation, the model predicted progression to ophthalmopathy a median of approximately 7 months ahead of onset, with around 71% sensitivity and 72% to 85% specificity. To identify TCR V-J signatures that set the groups apart, the researchers used a discovery cohort of roughly 100 patients, made up of roughly 40 with Graves' ophthalmopathy and about 59 with stable Graves' hyperthyroidism. Whether ophthalmopathy could be predicted prospectively was tested in an independent validation cohort made up of roughly 19 hyperthyroidism patients plus 17 patients who later progressed to ophthalmopathy. The approximately 100 discovery patients were randomly divided into training and test sets at a 7:3 ratio. Thyroid tissue and blood T-cell repertoires from six or seven Graves' hyperthyroidism patients were also compared in the study. Following sampling, methimazole starting at 30 mg daily was given to hyperthyroidism patients, and high-dose intravenous methylprednisolone was given to ophthalmopathy patients. Libraries were constructed in a second round of multiplex PCR, after which size selection and purification were carried out. Libraries were sequenced paired-end with 100 bp reads on an Illumina HiSeq2000. SOAPnuke was used to process the raw data, throwing out any read that contained adapters or uncalled bases, had a mean Phred below 15, or lacked an exact constant-primer or identifier match. COPE v1.2.5 was used to merge the high-quality paired reads, and each unique nucleotide sequence was defined as a clonotype. Clonotypes were aligned to IMGT TRBV, TRBD and TRBJ reference segments using MiTCR v1.1. The analysis included only V-J combinations with a frequency above 0.0001, which together covered 99.2% of the repertoires. A TCS score was defined as the ratio of F50 (clonal expansion) to E x V (chaos), with BLOSUM62-based TCRdist applied between CDR3 peptides within each V-J. Welch's t-statistics and random forest reduced 500 to 650 V-J features to about 13, which were used in a naive Bayes classifier (R e1071). Sample size was not statistically predetermined, and investigators were not blinded to group allocation. The paper describes TCR Vbeta CDR3 sequencing of roughly 130 peripheral blood samples, made up of approximately 40 ophthalmopathy patients, 70 to 75 hyperthyroidism patients and 17 progressor patients.

This sample comprised peripheral blood mononuclear cells (PBMCs), obtained at new diagnosis, from a patient treated with antithyroid drugs. This sequence originates from a man younger than 40 with Graves disease. Donor details come from another sample of the same person, matched by shared clones. The chain employs TRBV5-1 and TRBJ2-2, and perhaps TRBD1 as D gene, on 6 matching bases. The nucleotides read TGCGCCAGCAGCTTAGTACAGGGCCGGACCGGGGAGCTGCTTTTT. Its product reads: CASSLVQGRTGELLF.